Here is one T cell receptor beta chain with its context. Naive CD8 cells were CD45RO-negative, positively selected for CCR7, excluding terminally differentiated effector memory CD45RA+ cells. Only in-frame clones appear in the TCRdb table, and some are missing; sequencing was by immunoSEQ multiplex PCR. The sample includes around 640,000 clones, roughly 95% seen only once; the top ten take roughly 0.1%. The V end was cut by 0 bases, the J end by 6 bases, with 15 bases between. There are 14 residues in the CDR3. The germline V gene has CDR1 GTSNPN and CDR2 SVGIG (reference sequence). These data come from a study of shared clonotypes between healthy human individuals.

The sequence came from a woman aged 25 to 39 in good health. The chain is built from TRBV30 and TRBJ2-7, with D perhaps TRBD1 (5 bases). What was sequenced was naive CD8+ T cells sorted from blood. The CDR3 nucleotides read TGTGCCTGGAGTGTAAATCAGGGTAGTCGCGAGCAGTACTTC. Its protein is CAWSVNQGSREQYF.